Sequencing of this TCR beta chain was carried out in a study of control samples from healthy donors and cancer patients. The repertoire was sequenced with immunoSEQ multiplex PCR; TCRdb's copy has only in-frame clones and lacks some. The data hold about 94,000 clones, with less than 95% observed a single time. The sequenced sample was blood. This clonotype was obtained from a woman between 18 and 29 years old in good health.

CDR3 nucleotides: TGTGCCAGCAGCGTATATGATGATCAGCCTGACTCTGGAAACACCATATATTTT. This sequence encodes CASSVYDDQPDSGNTIYF. The chain recombines TRBV9 with TRBJ1-3, with D unclear. Germline V gives CDR1 SGDLS, CDR2 YYNGEE. Between the trimmed V and J ends, which lost 1 base and 0 bases, there was a span of 17 bases. The CDR3 sequence is 18 residues long.